These 22 T cell receptor beta chains came from one sample sequenced in a study of cytomegalovirus exposure and HLA in healthy donors. This PCR relied on a set of 60 Vbeta primers and 13 Jbeta primers. The data were produced by immunoSEQ multiplex PCR, yet TCRdb's version contains in-frame clones alone and is incomplete. Of about 160,000 clones listed, approximately 78% are singletons. Sample: PBMCs. The receptors come from a girl aged 2 to 9 in good health and CMV-seropositive.

This rearrangement joins TRBV5-8 to TRBJ2-2; D remains unclear. In germline, CDR1 is SGHTS, CDR2 YDEGEE. The V end was cut by 5 bases, the J end by 1 base, with 9 bases between. The length of the CDR3 is 14 residues. CDR3 nucleotides: TGTGCCAGCAGTCTAGTACGGAACACCGGGGAGCTGTTTTTT. As protein: CASSLVRNTGELFF.

The rearrangement links TRBV18 to TRBJ2-5; TRBD2 agrees at 10 bases. The CDR3 has 15 amino acids. Germline V lookup: CDR1 KGHSH, CDR2 LQKENI. The J segment lost 5 bases and the V segment lost 3 bases, leaving 6 bases of the junction unmatched. The CDR3 sequence: CASSPEMGLAETQYF. CDR3 DNA: TGTGCCAGCTCACCCGAAATGGGACTAGCGGAGACCCAGTACTTC.

This chain connects TRBV30 to TRBJ1-2; no definite D call. The CDR3 runs to 11 residues. Germline assignment: CDR1 GTSNPN and CDR2 SVGIG (reference sequence). Trimming pared 2 bases from V and 8 bases from J, leaving 9 bases between. The CDR3 reads CAWSSSRGYTF. The CDR3 DNA reads as TGTGCCTGGAGTTCGAGTCGAGGCTACACCTTC.

This sequence joins TRBV7-2 and TRBJ2-2; 8 bases match TRBD2. The CDR3 length is 14 residues. J lost 0 bases, V lost 8 bases, and 2 bases had no gene match. Germline V gene sequence: CDR1 SGHTA, CDR2 FQGNSA. DNA for the CDR3: TGTGCCAGCGTAGCGGGACCGAACACCGGGGAGCTGTTTTTT. It translates to CASVAGPNTGELFF.

CDR3 nucleotide sequence: TGTGCCTGGAGTGTATGGCCCGCGGGGCCCTACGAGCAGTACTTC. Its protein product is CAWSVWPAGPYEQYF. The genes are TRBV30 and TRBJ2-7; D may be TRBD2 (6 bases). Per germline, CDR1 GTSNPN and CDR2 SVGIG (reference sequence). The CDR3 loop spans 15 amino acids. V lost 0 bases to trimming and J lost 2 bases, with 14 bases between them.

This clone occurred a few times. The chain employs TRBV5-1 and TRBJ2-7, with D perhaps TRBD1 (5 bases). Germline lookup yields CDR1 SGHRS and CDR2 YFSETQ. This CDR3 spans 16 amino acids. The V end was cut by 0 bases, the J end by 1 base, with 14 bases between. CDR3 nucleotide sequence: TGCGCCAGCAGCTTGGTGCAGGGCCGATTATCCTACGAGCAGTACTTC. Residues: CASSLVQGRLSYEQYF. Filled out from reference TRBV5-1 and TRBJ2-7, the complete variable domain reads KAGVTQTPRYLIKTRGQQVTLSCSPISGHRSVSWYQQTPGQGLQFLFEYFSETQRNKGNFPGRFSGRQFSNSRSEMNVSTLELGDSALYLCASSLVQGRLSYEQYFGPGTRLTVT.

This clone was seen more than once but under ten times. This chain links TRBV2 with TRBJ1-1, with 7 bases aligning to TRBD1. CDR3 size: 14 residues. In germline, CDR1 is SNHLY, CDR2 FYNNEI. The V and J ends lost 3 bases and 8 bases, in that order; junction bases with no gene match: 9. For the CDR3, the DNA is TGTGCCAGCAGTGAGCCCCGGGACAGTTTAGAAGCTTTCTTT. Translated: CASSEPRDSLEAFF.

This clone was observed a few times. This chain joins TRBV11-2 and TRBJ1-5; TRBD1 is a possible D gene (6 bases). Per the germline V gene, CDR1 is SGHAT and CDR2 is FQNNGV. The CDR3 loop spans 15 amino acids. V was trimmed by 5 bases and J by 0 bases, leaving 11 bases between them. This chain's CDR3 is CASSRDRHSNQPQHF. The CDR3 coding sequence is TGTGCCAGCAGCCGTGACAGGCATAGCAATCAGCCCCAGCATTTT.

V and J are TRBV5-8 and TRBJ1-3; TRBD1 aligns across 7 bases. The CDR3 totals 14 residues. J lost 0 bases, V lost 9 bases, and 6 bases had no gene match. Looked up from germline, CDR1 is SGHTS and CDR2 is YDEGEE. The CDR3 DNA follows: TGTGCCAACGGATACAGGGGCTCTGGAAACACCATATATTTT. The encoded protein is CANGYRGSGNTIYF.

This chain joins TRBV30 and TRBJ1-3; possible D gene TRBD1, 6 bases. Trimming left V 1 base short and J 0 bases short, with 13 bases between. The CDR3 has 16 amino acids. From germline, CDR1 is GTSNPN and CDR2 SVGIG (reference sequence). This CDR3 reads CAWSASDRFSGNTIYF. The CDR3 nucleotides read TGTGCCTGGAGTGCCTCCGACAGGTTCTCTGGAAACACCATATATTTT.

The V and J genes are TRBV19 and TRBJ1-1; the D is unclear. The germline CDR1 and CDR2 sequences are LNHDA and SQIVND (reference sequence). This CDR3 spans 13 amino acids. The germline V and J ends were trimmed by 5 bases and 6 bases, with 13 bases remaining between them. The CDR3 DNA follows: TGTGCCAGTAGTCCCCGGGGTGAGTCTGAAGCTTTCTTT. Translated, it gives CASSPRGESEAFF.

V is TRBV6-1 and J is TRBJ1-6; a weak D match, TRBD1 (6 bases). This CDR3 contains 16 residues. Germline assignment: CDR1 MNHNS and CDR2 SASEGT. V was cut by 2 bases and J by 7 bases, with 15 bases left in between. DNA for the CDR3: TGTGCCAGCAGTGAATATGTGGGACACATAAATTCACCCCTCCACTTT. Protein sequence: CASSEYVGHINSPLHF.

This chain joins TRBV19 and TRBJ2-3; D perhaps matches TRBD1 (5 bases). The CDR3 loop spans 14 amino acids. V lost 7 bases to trimming and J lost 5 bases, with 16 bases between them. The germline V gene has CDR1 LNHDA and CDR2 SQIVND (reference sequence). CDR3 sequence (DNA): TGTGCCAGTACCACGGACACCAAGAAAGATACGCAGTATTTT. Protein: CASTTDTKKDTQYF.

In its sample, this clone was seen a few times. The chain recombines TRBV28 with TRBJ2-7; TRBD1 is a possible D gene (5 bases). The germline V gene encodes CDR1 MDHEN and CDR2 SYDVKM. The CDR3 sequence is 14 residues long. The ends were cut back, 3 bases at V and 0 bases at J, with 9 bases in the middle. This chain's CDR3 is CASSFYRISYEQYF. The CDR3 coding sequence is TGTGCCAGCAGTTTCTACAGGATCTCCTACGAGCAGTACTTC. Full variable domain (rest looked up from reference TRBV28 and TRBJ2-7): DVKVTQSSRYLVKRTGEKVFLECVQDMDHENMFWYRQDPGLGLRLIYFSYDVKMKEKGDIPEGYSVSREKKERFSLILESASTNQTSMYLCASSFYRISYEQYFGPGTRLTVT.

CDR3 nucleotides: TGTGCCAGCAGCGTGGGAGCGGGAGGCAATGAGCAGTTCTTC. Its protein product is CASSVGAGGNEQFF. This chain uses TRBV9 with TRBJ2-1; TRBD2 matches at 9 bases. The germline V gene has CDR1 SGDLS and CDR2 YYNGEE. CDR3 length: 14 residues. V lost 2 bases and J lost 6; bases outside the gene matches: 3.

The rearrangement uses TRBV5-6 and TRBJ1-3; 9 positions agree with TRBD1. Germline CDR1 SGHDT, CDR2 YYEEEE. The CDR3 is made up of 15 amino acids. V dropped 3 bases and J dropped 4; count of bases not matched to a gene: 5. Here the CDR3 reads CASSSGTGRGNTIYF. In DNA, the CDR3 is TGTGCCAGCAGCTCCGGGACAGGGAGGGGAAACACCATATATTTT.

V usage is TRBV2 and J usage is TRBJ1-4; 7 bases are a match to TRBD1. The V gene's germline CDR1 is SNHLY and CDR2 FYNNEI. This CDR3 region has 19 residues. The trim removed 6 bases at V and 7 bases at J, leaving 23 bases unmatched. The CDR3 region has the DNA TGTGCCAGCAGGGGAGACAGGACAGGTGGTGGGGACGGAGGTGAAAAACTGTTTTTT. Protein sequence: CASRGDRTGGGDGGEKLFF.

The CDR3: CASSSRRGWGNTEAFF. DNA of the CDR3: TGTGCCAGCAGCTCAAGGAGGGGATGGGGGAACACTGAAGCTTTCTTT. The chain uses TRBV11-2 and TRBJ1-1; maybe TRBD1 (5 bases). The ends were cut back, 4 bases at V and 1 base at J, with 16 bases in the middle. This CDR3 has 16 amino acids. Per the germline V gene, CDR1 is SGHAT and CDR2 is FQNNGV.

V usage is TRBV7-9 and J usage is TRBJ2-3, with TRBD1 identical over 11 bases. Looked up from germline, CDR1 is SEHNR and CDR2 is FQNEAQ (reference sequence). The CDR3 length is 14 residues. The V gene end was trimmed by 4 bases and the J gene end by 4 bases; junction bases not matched to a gene: 1. CDR3 DNA sequence: TGTGCCAGCAGCTCGGGACAGGGGGCAGATACGCAGTATTTT. Amino acids: CASSSGQGADTQYF.

The chain couples TRBV30 to TRBJ1-2; 12 bases are shared with TRBD1. V shed 5 bases, J shed 5 bases, and the junction held 15 bases outside the gene matches. The CDR3 consists of 17 residues. Germline V lookup: CDR1 GTSNPN, CDR2 SVGIG (reference sequence). CDR3 sequence (DNA): TGTGCCTGGCAACGCCTAGGGGACAGGGGGCGGGGGTATGGCTACACCTTC. Translated: CAWQRLGDRGRGYGYTF. Complete variable domain (other parts from reference TRBV30 and TRBJ1-2): SQTIHQWPATLVQPVGSPLSLECTVEGTSNPNLYWYRQAAGRGLQLLFYSVGIGQISSEVPQNLSASRPQDRQFILSSKKLLLSDSGFYLCAWQRLGDRGRGYGYTFGSGTRLTVV.

The chain links TRBV19 to TRBJ2-7, with D possibly matching TRBD1 (6 bases). The germline CDR1 and CDR2 sequences are LNHDA and SQIVND (reference sequence). The CDR3 has 15 residues. Deletions cut 7 bases from V and 3 bases from J, with 19 bases between. DNA for the CDR3: TGTGCCAGTACCTTGGAAGCAGGGGTCATCTACGAGCAGTACTTC. This encodes CASTLEAGVIYEQYF.

This chain connects TRBV11-2 to TRBJ2-5; 12 nucleotides agree with TRBD2. The germline V gene encodes CDR1 SGHAT and CDR2 FQNNGV. Losses at the gene ends were 5 bases for V and 5 bases for J; bases not matched to a gene: 15. This CDR3 spans 18 amino acids. The CDR3 DNA follows: TGTGCCAGCAGCCCCGGGATTCGACTAGCGGGAGCCCAGGAGACCCAGTACTTC. This gives the protein CASSPGIRLAGAQETQYF.